The 25 T cell receptor beta chains below all came from one sample that was sequenced in a study of blood T cell repertoires in COVID-19. Profiled with immunoSEQ multiplex PCR; TCRdb holds only in-frame clones, not every one. The table includes 40,000 to 65,000 clones, 85% to 90% detected once. Material: peripheral blood. Source of these receptors: a man aged 65-85 years with active COVID-19.

This chain joins TRBV27 and TRBJ1-5; D is unresolved. The V gene lost 1 base and the J gene lost 3 bases, with 13 bases spanning the gap. The CDR3 is made up of 16 amino acids. The germline V gene encodes CDR1 MNHEY and CDR2 SMNVEV (reference sequence). For the CDR3, the DNA is TGTGCCAGCAGTTTATGGGGAGGAGCGGCCAATCAGCCCCAGCATTTT. Residues: CASSLWGGAANQPQHF.

The chain has TRBV11-2 and TRBJ2-7; 10 nucleotides align to TRBD1. J gave up 6 bases and V 6 bases, and 8 bases lay outside the gene matches. Germline V gene lookup returns CDR1 SGHAT and CDR2 FQNNGV. The CDR3 is made up of 14 amino acids. The CDR3 region is CASSTRTGGGEQYF. DNA for the CDR3: TGTGCCAGCAGTACACGGACAGGGGGTGGCGAGCAGTACTTC.

The CDR3 sequence: CAWSVWDSGNSPLHF. CDR3 sequence (DNA): TGTGCCTGGAGTGTTTGGGACTCCGGTAATTCACCCCTCCACTTT. This chain uses TRBV30 with TRBJ1-6; a weak D match, TRBD1 (5 bases). Germline CDR1 GTSNPN, CDR2 SVGIG (reference sequence). The germline V and J ends were trimmed by 0 bases and 6 bases, with 12 bases remaining between them. The CDR3 consists of 15 residues.

This clone was counted only a few times. The J gene is TRBJ1-1, the V gene TRBV12-3 or TRBV12-4, with a tentative D call TRBD1 (6 bases). Trimming cost V 6 bases and J 3 bases, with 11 bases left between them. The CDR3 spans 13 residues. CDR3 in DNA: TGTGCCAGCAGCTGGACAGTGGACACTGAAGCTTTCTTT. Its translation is CASSWTVDTEAFF.

The rearrangement uses TRBV6-5 and TRBJ1-2; possibly TRBD1 for D (6 bases). The CDR3 spans 13 residues. Germline V gives CDR1 MNHEY, CDR2 SVGAGI. V lost 5 bases to trimming and J lost 8 bases, with 15 bases between them. CDR3 protein: CASSPQGLGGYTF. DNA for the CDR3: TGTGCCAGCAGTCCCCAGGGGCTAGGGGGCTACACCTTC.

The chain recombines TRBV27 with TRBJ2-3; 11 bases fit TRBD2. Per germline, CDR1 MNHEY and CDR2 SMNVEV (reference sequence). Trimming at V came to 8 bases and at J to 1 base, leaving 5 bases not matched to a gene. This CDR3 spans 15 amino acids. The CDR3 DNA is TGTGCCAGCTCTACTAGCGGGGGCCGCACAGATACGCAGTATTTT. As protein: CASSTSGGRTDTQYF.

This chain connects TRBV9 to TRBJ2-1, with TRBD2 identical over 7 bases. V lost 1 base and J lost 4; bases outside the gene matches: 5. This CDR3 region has 15 residues. Germline CDR1 is SGDLS and CDR2 is YYNGEE. The CDR3 spells CASSVYGGGYNEQFF. CDR3 bases: TGTGCCAGCAGCGTATATGGCGGGGGTTACAATGAGCAGTTCTTC.

The chain joins TRBV3-1 (or the pseudogene TRBV3-2) to TRBJ2-1; 10 positions agree with TRBD2. CDR3 length equals 16 residues. The V gene end was trimmed by 1 base and the J gene end by 5 bases; junction bases not matched to a gene: 5. The germline V gene encodes CDR1 LGHDT and CDR2 YNNKEL (reference sequence). CDR3 sequence (DNA): TGTGCCAGCAGCCAAGTGCCTAGCGGGGGCCACAATGAGCAGTTCTTC. Its translation: CASSQVPSGGHNEQFF.

V and J are TRBV24-1 and TRBJ2-1; 9 bases fit TRBD2. Trimming took 5 bases from V and 4 from J; bases not matched to a gene: 2. In germline, CDR1 is KGHDR, CDR2 SFDVKD. The CDR3 consists of 14 residues. In DNA, the CDR3 is TGTGCCACCAGTGGGCTAGCGGGGTACAATGAGCAGTTCTTC. This encodes CATSGLAGYNEQFF.

The rearrangement joins TRBV5-4 to TRBJ1-1, with no clear D. V lost 1 base to trimming and J lost 3 bases, with 4 bases between them. The CDR3 length is 12 residues. Germline V gene lookup returns CDR1 SGHNT and CDR2 YYREEE (reference sequence). The CDR3 loop reads CASSLLDTEAFF. The CDR3 DNA is TGTGCCAGCAGCTTGTTAGACACTGAAGCTTTCTTT.

This chain links TRBV28 with TRBJ2-1, with 14 bases fitting TRBD2. CDR3 length: 15 residues. V was pared by 5 bases and J by 14 bases, with 11 bases of the junction left unmatched. CDR1 and CDR2 (germline): MDHEN, SYDVKM. In DNA, the CDR3 is TGTGCCAGCAGTGGCGGACTAGCGGGGGGCACCGGGGAGTTCTTC. It translates to CASSGGLAGGTGEFF.

This clone has a handful of counts. J is TRBJ1-4 and V is TRBV5-4; 8 bases agree with TRBD1. This CDR3 is built from 14 residues. V lost 2 bases to trimming and J lost 6 bases; unmatched junction nucleotides: 3. Germline V gives CDR1 SGHNT, CDR2 YYREEE (reference sequence). The CDR3 loop reads CASSLQGVDEKLFF. CDR3 coding DNA: TGTGCCAGCAGCTTACAGGGGGTGGATGAAAAACTGTTTTTT.

The chain combines TRBV7-2 with TRBJ2-7; TRBD2 matches 14 bases. The CDR3 has 17 amino acids. Germline V CDR1 and CDR2: SGHTA, FQGNSA. The V gene end was trimmed by 4 bases and the J gene end by 9 bases; junction bases not matched to a gene: 14. This chain's CDR3 is CASSSSRTSGGHYLQYF. CDR3 sequence (DNA): TGTGCCAGCAGCTCGAGCCGGACTAGCGGGGGGCATTATCTGCAGTACTTC.

The rearrangement joins TRBV5-1 to TRBJ2-7; D possibly corresponds to TRBD1 (5 bases). Germline lookup yields CDR1 SGHRS and CDR2 YFSETQ. This CDR3 is 13 amino acids long. Trimming shortened V by 2 bases and J by 3 bases, and 9 bases separated the two germline ends. CDR3 loop: CASSLDSIYEQYF. CDR3 in DNA: TGCGCCAGCAGCTTAGACAGCATCTACGAGCAGTACTTC.

The rearrangement joins TRBV2 to TRBJ1-5; 7 nucleotides line up with TRBD1. Trimming removed 7 bases from V and 6 bases from J; junction bases left unmatched: 6. The CDR3 sequence is 13 residues long. Germline CDR1 is SNHLY and CDR2 is FYNNEI. For the CDR3, the DNA is TGTGCCAGCATCGACAGGGAAGGTCAGCCCCAGCATTTT. Protein sequence: CASIDREGQPQHF. Supplemented by reference TRBV2 and TRBJ1-5, the full variable domain reads EPEVTQTPSHQVTQMGQEVILRCVPISNHLYFYWYRQILGQKVEFLVSFYNNEISEKSEIFDDQFSVERPDGSNFTLKIRSTKLEDSAMYFCASIDREGQPQHFGDGTRLSIL.

This chain links TRBV5-4 with TRBJ2-3, with D tentatively TRBD1 (6 bases). The CDR3 length is 14 residues. The germline CDR1 and CDR2 sequences are SGHNT and YYREEE (reference sequence). V lost 4 bases to trimming and J lost 4 bases, with 13 bases between them. CDR3 sequence reads: CASSTRQASDTQYF. The CDR3 nucleotides are TGTGCCAGCAGCACCCGACAGGCTTCAGATACGCAGTATTTT.

The V and J genes are TRBV10-3 and TRBJ2-3; 9 bases are shared with TRBD2. The germline CDR1 and CDR2 sequences are ENHRY and SYGVKD. With V trimmed by 10 bases and J by 4 bases, 3 bases remained unmatched. The CDR3 contains 12 residues. CDR3 region: CATAGGSDTQYF. DNA of the CDR3: TGTGCCACCGCGGGGGGGTCAGATACGCAGTATTTT.

The chain is built from TRBV7-9 and TRBJ1-5; D unclear. The ends were cut back, 1 base at V and 3 bases at J, with 7 bases in the middle. Germline CDR1 is SEHNR and CDR2 is FQNEAQ (reference sequence). CDR3 length: 14 amino acids. DNA of the CDR3: TGTGCCAGCAGCTTAGGTGTCAACAATCAGCCCCAGCATTTT. It codes for CASSLGVNNQPQHF.

The V and J genes are TRBV21-1 and TRBJ2-5; the D segment call TRBD2 is taken from the table without a DNA check. TRBV21-1 is recorded as a pseudogene. The CDR3 contains 18 residues. In DNA form, the CDR3 reads TGTGCCAGCACCCAGTGGGCCTTTAGCGGGGGGGTCCCAGAGACCCAGTACTTC. This encodes CASTQWAFSGGVPETQYF.

The chain carries TRBV7-9 and TRBJ1-1; D call uncertain. Germline V gene lookup returns CDR1 SEHNR and CDR2 FQNEAQ (reference sequence). This CDR3 contains 12 residues. Trimming pared 5 bases from V and 2 bases from J, leaving 6 bases between. The CDR3 reads CASSPLNTEAFF. CDR3 DNA sequence: TGTGCCAGCAGCCCCCTCAACACTGAAGCTTTCTTT.

The chain is built from TRBV7-3 and TRBJ2-1; 10 nucleotides agree with TRBD2. Trimming cost V 0 bases and J 7 bases; bases outside gene matches: 9. This CDR3 has 17 amino acids. Germline CDR1 SGHTA, CDR2 FQGTGA. This chain's CDR3 is CASSLTLTSGAGNEQFF. The CDR3 DNA is TGTGCCAGCAGCTTAACGTTAACTAGCGGGGCAGGGAATGAGCAGTTCTTC.

The chain links TRBV5-1 to TRBJ1-1; tentative D call: TRBD1 (6 bases). The V and J ends lost 4 bases and 1 base respectively, with 17 bases between them. Germline V gene lookup returns CDR1 SGHRS and CDR2 YFSETQ. The CDR3 runs to 16 residues. Here the CDR3 reads CASSPGTPLTNTEAFF. For the CDR3, the DNA is TGCGCCAGCAGCCCCGGGACACCACTTACGAACACTGAAGCTTTCTTT.

The rearrangement links TRBV12-5 to TRBJ1-1; D remains ambiguous. V shed 0 bases and J shed 0 bases, with 8 bases lying between them. Per germline, CDR1 LGHNT and CDR2 FRNRAP. There are 15 residues in the CDR3. The CDR3 DNA follows: TGTGCTAGTGGTTTGGTACCCAGTTTGAACACTGAAGCTTTCTTT. This translates into CASGLVPSLNTEAFF. The variable domain in full, with the rest retrieved from reference TRBV12-5 and TRBJ1-1, is DARVTQTPRHKVTEMGQEVTMRCQPILGHNTVFWYRQTMMQGLELLAYFRNRAPLDDSGMPKDRFSAEMPDATLATLKIQPSEPRDSAVYFCASGLVPSLNTEAFFGQGTRLTVV.

The chain joins TRBV6-5 to TRBJ2-7; D ambiguous. The CDR3 length is 12 residues. V shed 5 bases and J shed 4 bases, with 9 bases lying between them. Germline loops: CDR1 MNHEY, CDR2 SVGAGI. The DNA of the CDR3 is TGTGCCAGCAGTAAACAGCAATACGAGCAGTACTTC. Translation: CASSKQQYEQYF.

This chain links TRBV6-2 or TRBV6-3 with TRBJ2-5; TRBD1 aligns across 12 bases. The CDR3 is made up of 15 amino acids. The V gene's germline CDR1 is MNHEY and CDR2 SVGEGT. V shed 6 bases, J shed 6 bases, and the junction held 8 bases outside the gene matches. This chain's CDR3 is CASSSGTGGAQTQYF. In nucleotides, the CDR3 is TGTGCCAGCAGCTCTGGGACAGGGGGCGCGCAGACCCAGTACTTC.